The source of this T cell receptor beta chain is a study of cytomegalovirus exposure and HLA in healthy donors. Primers: 60 Vbeta forward and 13 Jbeta reverse. TCRdb's copy holds only in-frame clones and misses some; the assay was immunoSEQ multiplex PCR. The sample yields about 110,000 clones, 80% to 90% seen once. What was sequenced was PBMCs. The receptor was isolated from a man between 45 and 60 years old in good health and CMV-seronegative.

CDR3 sequence reads: CASSPGLRGQPQHF. The CDR3, as DNA: TGCGCCAGCAGCCCAGGGCTCCGTGGACAGCCCCAGCATTTT. The rearrangement links TRBV5-1 to TRBJ1-5, with TRBD1 as a possible D gene (5 bases). V lost 4 bases to trimming and J lost 7 bases, with 15 bases between them. The CDR3 has 14 amino acids. Germline loops: CDR1 SGHRS, CDR2 YFSETQ.